These 10 T cell receptor beta chains share one sample of origin, sequenced in a study of early T cells in non-severe SARS-CoV-2 infection. TCRdb re-called the 5' RACE reads with MiXCR, one entry per CDR3 protein. The sample has tens of thousands of distinct CDR3 sequences; about 7.7% are singletons. Here the sequenced sample was whole blood, taken at baseline. These receptors came from an adult who was a healthcare worker with PCR-confirmed SARS-CoV-2 infection or an uninfected control (not recorded which).

This clonotype has only a few counts. The CDR3 protein is CASSQVWAGDFPFTQYF. CDR3 in DNA: TGCGCCAGCAGCCAAGTGTGGGCGGGAGATTTTCCGTTTACGCAGTATTTT. This sequence joins TRBV4-1 and TRBJ2-3; the match to TRBD2 covers 7 bases. From germline, CDR1 is MGHRA and CDR2 YSYEKL. Germline trimming cut 1 base from V and 8 bases from J; bases unmatched to any gene: 15. CDR3 size: 17 residues.

As for this clonotype: At one end the junction does not follow the germline gene, possibly because of a read error. The chain recombines TRBV7-9 with TRBJ2-7; weak D call: TRBD2 (5 bases). The CDR3 sequence is 16 residues long. Germline values: CDR1 SEHNR, CDR2 FQNEAQ (reference sequence). CDR3 in amino acids: CASSYKGQDPFSERYF. In nucleotides, the CDR3 is TGTGCCAGCAGCTACAAAGGCCAGGACCCCTTTAGCGAGCGGTACTTC.

This chain uses TRBV4-3 with TRBJ1-5; 8 bases agree with TRBD1. From germline, CDR1 is LGHNA and CDR2 YSLEER. Losses at the gene ends were 4 bases for V and 3 bases for J; bases not matched to a gene: 8. There are 16 residues in the CDR3. DNA for the CDR3: TGCGCCAGCAGCCCGTCCCGGGACAGGTCCAATCAGCCCCAGCATTTT. This translates into CASSPSRDRSNQPQHF.

This clonotype showed up just a few times. The V gene is TRBV4-3, the J gene TRBJ2-5; D may correspond to TRBD1 or TRBD2 (5 bases each). V lost 3 bases and J 2 bases, leaving 10 bases between the germline ends. The CDR3 spans 14 residues. Germline-derived CDR1 and CDR2 are LGHNA and YSLEER. CDR3 loop: CASSQGTLQETQYF. The CDR3 DNA sequence: TGCGCCAGCAGCCAGGGGACGTTACAAGAGACCCAGTACTTC.

CDR3 amino acids: CAVLDPVLTEQYF. The CDR3 nucleotides are TGTGCCGTATTGGACCCCGTCTTAACCGAGCAGTACTTC. V and J are TRBV2 and TRBJ2-7; D gene unclear. Germline loops: CDR1 SNHLY, CDR2 FYNNEI. The V gene lost 11 bases and the J gene lost 6 bases, with 20 bases spanning the gap. The CDR3 is 13 residues long.

J is TRBJ1-1 and V is TRBV6-2 or TRBV6-3; D unresolved. Trimming removed 0 bases from V and 5 bases from J, with 10 bases in between. The CDR3 has 14 residues. CDR1 is MNHEY and CDR2 is SVGEGT in the germline V gene. This chain's CDR3 is CASSYSFGETEAFF. Here the CDR3 DNA reads TGTGCCAGCAGTTACTCGTTTGGGGAGACTGAAGCTTTCTTT.

This clonotype was counted ten times or more. The CDR3 is CASTIAAEQGYEQYF. As DNA, the CDR3 is TGTGCCAGCACCATAGCAGCCGAACAGGGGTACGAGCAGTACTTC. The chain couples TRBV7-9 to TRBJ2-7; 7 bases map to TRBD1. This CDR3 has 15 amino acids. The V segment lost 7 bases and the J segment 4 bases; nucleotides outside the gene matches: 13. Per germline, CDR1 SEHNR and CDR2 FQNEAQ (reference sequence).

In its sample, this clonotype was seen a few times. An end of the junction does not agree with germline; a read error may underlie this. This chain links TRBV28 with TRBJ2-7; TRBD2 aligns across 12 bases. Looked up from germline, CDR1 is MDHEN and CDR2 is SYDVKM. CDR3 length: 16 residues. CDR3 residues: CVSSARTSGTRYEQYF. The DNA of the CDR3 is TGTGTCAGCAGCGCCCGGACTAGCGGGACCAGATACGAGCAGTACTTC.

This clonotype was picked up a small number of times. The rearrangement joins TRBV9 to TRBJ2-1; possible D gene TRBD1, 5 bases. The length of the CDR3 is 16 residues. Trimming stripped 3 bases from V and 0 bases from J, with 13 bases between. In germline, CDR1 is SGDLS, CDR2 YYNGEE. CDR3 amino acids: CASSASTVASYNEQFF. For the CDR3, the DNA is TGTGCCAGCAGCGCATCGACAGTAGCCTCCTACAATGAGCAGTTCTTC.

J is TRBJ2-1 and V is TRBV7-6; D call uncertain. The CDR3 has 13 residues. V was shortened by 1 base and J by 8 bases, with 9 bases between the two germline ends. Germline CDR1 and CDR2: SGHVS and FNYEAQ. The CDR3 sequence: CASSLEEFYEQFF. In nucleotides, the CDR3 is TGTGCCAGCAGCTTAGAAGAGTTCTATGAGCAGTTCTTC.